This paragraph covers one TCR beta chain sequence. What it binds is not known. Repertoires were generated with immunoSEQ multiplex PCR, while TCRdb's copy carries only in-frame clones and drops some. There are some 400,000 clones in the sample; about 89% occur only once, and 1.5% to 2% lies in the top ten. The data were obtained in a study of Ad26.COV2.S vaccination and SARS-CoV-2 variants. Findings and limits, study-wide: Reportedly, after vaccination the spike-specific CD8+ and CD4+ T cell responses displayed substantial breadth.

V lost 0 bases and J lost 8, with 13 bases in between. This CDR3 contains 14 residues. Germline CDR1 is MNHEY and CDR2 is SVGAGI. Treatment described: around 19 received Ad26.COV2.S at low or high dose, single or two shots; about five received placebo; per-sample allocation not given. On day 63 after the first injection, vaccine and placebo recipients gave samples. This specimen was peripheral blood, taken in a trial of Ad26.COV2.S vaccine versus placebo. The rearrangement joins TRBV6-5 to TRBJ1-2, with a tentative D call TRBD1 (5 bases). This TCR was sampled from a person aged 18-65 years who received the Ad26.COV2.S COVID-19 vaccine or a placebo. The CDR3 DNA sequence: TGTGCCAGCAGTTACTCTTTCGGGGCACAAGGCTACACCTTC. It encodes CASSYSFGAQGYTF.